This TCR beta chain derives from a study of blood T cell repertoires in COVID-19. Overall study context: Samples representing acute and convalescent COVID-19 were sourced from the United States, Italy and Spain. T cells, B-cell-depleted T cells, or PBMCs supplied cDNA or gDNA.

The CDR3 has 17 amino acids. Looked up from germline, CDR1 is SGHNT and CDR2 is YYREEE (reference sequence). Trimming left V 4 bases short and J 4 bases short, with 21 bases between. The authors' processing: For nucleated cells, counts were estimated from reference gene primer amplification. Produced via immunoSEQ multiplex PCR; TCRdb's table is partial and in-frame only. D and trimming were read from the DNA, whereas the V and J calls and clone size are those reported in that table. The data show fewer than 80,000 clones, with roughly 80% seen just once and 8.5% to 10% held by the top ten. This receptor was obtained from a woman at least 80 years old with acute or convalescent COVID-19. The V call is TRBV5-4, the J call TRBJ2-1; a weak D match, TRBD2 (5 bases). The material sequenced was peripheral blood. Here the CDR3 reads CASSPTPGVQVYNEQFF. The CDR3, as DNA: TGTGCCAGCAGCCCGACACCCGGGGTCCAGGTTTACAATGAGCAGTTCTTC.